The T cell receptor beta chain described here comes from a study of cytomegalovirus exposure and HLA in healthy donors. Germline assignment: CDR1 SEHNR and CDR2 FQNEAQ (reference sequence). The CDR3 has 15 amino acids. The V and J ends lost 7 bases and 4 bases respectively, with 17 bases between them. The PCR employed 60 Vbeta primers together with 13 Jbeta primers. Method: immunoSEQ multiplex PCR; TCRdb's copy keeps in-frame clones and lacks some. Counted here are about 100,000 clones, around 74% occurring once; the ten biggest clones make up over 6%. This clone has just one count. The sequenced material came from PBMCs. The chain employs TRBV7-9 and TRBJ1-5; D possibly corresponds to TRBD1 (6 bases). The receptor's source is a man aged 35-49 years in good health and CMV-seropositive. The CDR3 region is CASTLGGGENQPQHF. The CDR3 nucleotides read TGTGCCAGCACTCTAGGGGGGGGAGAAAATCAGCCCCAGCATTTT.